The clone carrying this T cell receptor (beta chain) was seen just once. Its antigen is not identified. The data stem from a study of cytotoxic CD8 clonotypes in ibrutinib-treated CLL. Study at large: The subjects consisted of approximately ten relapsed/refractory and fewer than 16 treatment-naive individuals, with 17 to 18 IGHV unmutated. Productive templates per sample averaged approximately 240,000; productive rearrangements, 80,000 to 95,000. Whole-study results and caveats: The study found baseline clonality above age-matched healthy donors, tracking circulating CD8+ T-cell counts. An increase in clonality occurred at ibrutinib response, followed by a return toward baseline at progression.

The CDR3 length is 10 residues. Germline V lookup: CDR1 ENHRY, CDR2 SYGVKD. Trimming removed 8 bases at V and 10 bases at J, with 11 bases between. TCRdb's copy holds only in-frame clones and misses some; the assay was immunoSEQ multiplex PCR. The sample records 150,000 or so clones, 75% to 90% being singletons. This clonotype originated in a human donor with chronic lymphocytic leukemia. The chain combines TRBV10-3 with TRBJ2-5; tentative D call: TRBD2 (6 bases). Sequencing used PBMCs, obtained after 24 months of ibrutinib treatment. In DNA form, the CDR3 reads TGTGCCATCGGCGCGGAGGGCCAGTACTTC. It translates to CAIGAEGQYF.